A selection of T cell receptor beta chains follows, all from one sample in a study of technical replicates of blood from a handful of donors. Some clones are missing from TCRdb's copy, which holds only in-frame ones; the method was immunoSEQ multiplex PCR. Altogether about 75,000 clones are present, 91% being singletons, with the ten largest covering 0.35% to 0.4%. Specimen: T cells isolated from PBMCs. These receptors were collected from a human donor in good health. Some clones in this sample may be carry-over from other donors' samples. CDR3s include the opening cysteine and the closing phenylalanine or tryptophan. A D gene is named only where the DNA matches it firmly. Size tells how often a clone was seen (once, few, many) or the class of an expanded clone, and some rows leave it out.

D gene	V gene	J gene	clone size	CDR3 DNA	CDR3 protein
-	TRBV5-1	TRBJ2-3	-	TGCGCCAGCAGCTTCCAGACAGATACGCAGTATTTT	CASSFQTDTQYF
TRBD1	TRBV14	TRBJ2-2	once	TGTGCCAGCAGCTTTATTCCAGCGGGACAGGGGAACACCGGGGAGCTGTTTTTT	CASSFIPAGQGNTGELFF
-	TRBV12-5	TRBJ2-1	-	TGTGCTAGTGGTTTGGTACATGAGGGCCCGTTCTTC	CASGLVHEGPFF
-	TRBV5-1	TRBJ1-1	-	TGCGCCAGCAGCTTCACAGAGACGGTGAACACTGAAGCTTTCTTT	CASSFTETVNTEAFF
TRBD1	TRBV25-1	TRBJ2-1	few	TGTGCCAGCAGCCACTGGGACAGGGAGGGTAATGAGCAGTTCTTC	CASSHWDREGNEQFF
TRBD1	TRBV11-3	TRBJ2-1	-	TGTGCCAGCAGCTCCCCGACAGGGGCGCTTAATGAGCAGTTCTTC	CASSSPTGALNEQFF
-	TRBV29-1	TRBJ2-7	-	TGCAGGGGAAGGGGCGTGGAAGGGAAATACTACGAGCAGTACTTC	CRGRGVEGKYYEQYF
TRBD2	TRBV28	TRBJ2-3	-	TGTGCCAGCAGTTTTTGGGGAGGGCGGGGAGATACGCAGTATTTT	CASSFWGGRGDTQYF
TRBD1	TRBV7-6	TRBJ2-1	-	TGTGCCAGCAGATACAGGGGGGACAATGAGCAGTTCTTC	CASRYRGDNEQFF
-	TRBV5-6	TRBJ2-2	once	TGTGCCAGCAGCTTGGTGTGGGGGGACACCGGGGAGCTGTTTTTT	CASSLVWGDTGELFF
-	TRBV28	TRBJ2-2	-	TGTGCCAGCATCCCTGATCCTTACGGGATGAACACCGGGGAGCTGTTTTTT	CASIPDPYGMNTGELFF
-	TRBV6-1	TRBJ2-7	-	TGTGCCAGCAGGGGACTGAGCTACGAGCAGTACTTC	CASRGLSYEQYF
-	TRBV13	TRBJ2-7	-	TGTGCCAGCAGCTTAGGTACTTACCGCTCTTACGAGCAGTACTTC	CASSLGTYRSYEQYF
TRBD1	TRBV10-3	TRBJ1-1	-	TGTGCCATAATGACAGGGATGAACACTGAAGCTTTCTTT	CAIMTGMNTEAFF
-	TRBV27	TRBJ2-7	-	TGTGCCAGCAGTTTGGGGGCGGGAGAGGTTTACGAGCAGTACTTC	CASSLGAGEVYEQYF
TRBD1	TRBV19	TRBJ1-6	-	TGTGCCAGTAGCGGGACAGGGGGCTCTTCACCCCTCCACTTT	CASSGTGGSSPLHF
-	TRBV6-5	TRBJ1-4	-	TGTGCCAGCAGTTCTCGACAGATTAATGAAAAACTGTTTTTT	CASSSRQINEKLFF